This record looks at one T cell receptor beta chain sequence and its context. After removal of 2 bases from V and 2 bases from J, the junction contained 4 bases not matched to a gene. The germline CDR1 and CDR2 sequences are MNHEY and SVGAGI. The length of the CDR3 is 15 residues. One heparinised blood draw, averaging roughly 120 mL, came from each donor. Reverse transcribing all isolated RNA meant expressed TCRB transcripts were sequenced. Profiling relied on immunoSEQ multiplex PCR, and the TCRdb table lists in-frame clones only, not all of them. The data show 250,000 to 350,000 clones, approximately 10% seen once. The data originate from a study of beta chain features in type 1 diabetes. Study background: Sorted cells, around 100 million in number, were examined across all samples.

The sequence was collected from a woman younger than 45 in good health. Sequenced sample: naive CD4+ T cells from blood. J is TRBJ1-2 and V is TRBV6-5; 8 nucleotides line up with TRBD1. This CDR3 is CASSYRPGGNYGYTF. The DNA for the CDR3 is TGTGCCAGCAGTTACCGACCAGGGGGCAACTATGGCTACACCTTC.